The clone carrying this T cell receptor beta chain was picked up a small number of times. What it binds is not known. V lost 2 bases and J lost 3, with 21 bases in between. CDR1 and CDR2 from the germline V gene are LGHNA and YSLEER. The CDR3 has 18 residues. This sample stems from a study of cytomegalovirus exposure and HLA in healthy donors. On the study more broadly: Tens of millions of unique TCRs from HLA-typed donors were held in an early release of data. Study-level findings and limits: Several top significant clusters appeared, in a later analysis, to be linked to common viral pathogens. Later analysis identified over 15,000 TCR beta sequences associated with HLA alleles, using a false discovery rate threshold of 0.05. High sensitivity and specificity were reportedly achieved when the classifier diagnosed cytomegalovirus status.

60 Vbeta and 13 Jbeta primers were used in PCR. TCRdb's copy holds only in-frame clones and misses some; the assay was immunoSEQ multiplex PCR. Altogether about 120,000 clones are present, over 70% being singletons, with the ten largest covering more than 1.4%. Sequenced: PBMCs. The clonotype originates from a woman aged 18-29 years in good health and CMV-seronegative. This rearrangement joins TRBV4-3 to TRBJ2-3; D may be TRBD2 (7 bases). This chain's CDR3 is CASSQQTEAGAKTDTQYF. The DNA of the CDR3 is TGCGCCAGCAGCCAACAAACAGAGGCGGGGGCTAAGACAGATACGCAGTATTTT.